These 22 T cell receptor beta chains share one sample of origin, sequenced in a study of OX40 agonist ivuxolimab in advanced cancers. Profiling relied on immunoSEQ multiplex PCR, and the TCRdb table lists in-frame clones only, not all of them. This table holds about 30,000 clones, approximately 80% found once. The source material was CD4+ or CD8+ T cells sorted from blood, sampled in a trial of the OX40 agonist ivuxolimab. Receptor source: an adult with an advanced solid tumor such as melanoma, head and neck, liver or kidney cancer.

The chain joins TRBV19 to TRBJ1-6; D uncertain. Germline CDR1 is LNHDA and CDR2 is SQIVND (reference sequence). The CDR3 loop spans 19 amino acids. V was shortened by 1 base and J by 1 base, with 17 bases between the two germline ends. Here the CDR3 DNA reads TGTGCCAGTAGTATAGCAGCGGTTGGTTTCGGTTCCTATAATTCACCCCTCCACTTT. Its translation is CASSIAAVGFGSYNSPLHF.

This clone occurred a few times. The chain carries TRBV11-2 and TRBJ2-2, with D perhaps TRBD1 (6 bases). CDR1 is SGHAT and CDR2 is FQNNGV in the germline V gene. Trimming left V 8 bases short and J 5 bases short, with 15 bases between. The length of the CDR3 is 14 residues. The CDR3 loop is CASLTGSRTGELFF. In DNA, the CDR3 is TGTGCCAGCCTCACAGGGAGTAGGACCGGGGAGCTGTTTTTT. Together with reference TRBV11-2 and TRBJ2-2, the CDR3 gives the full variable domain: EAGVAQSPRYKIIEKRQSVAFWCNPISGHATLYWYQQILGQGPKLLIQFQNNGVVDDSQLPKDRFSAERLKGVDSTLKIQPAKLEDSAVYLCASLTGSRTGELFFGEGSRLTVL.

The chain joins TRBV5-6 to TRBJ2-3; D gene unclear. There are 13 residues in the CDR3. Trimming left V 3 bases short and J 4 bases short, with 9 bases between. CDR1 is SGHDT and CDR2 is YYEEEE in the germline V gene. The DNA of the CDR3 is TGTGCCAGCAGCTCTAGGAGCGCAGATACGCAGTATTTT. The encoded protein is CASSSRSADTQYF.

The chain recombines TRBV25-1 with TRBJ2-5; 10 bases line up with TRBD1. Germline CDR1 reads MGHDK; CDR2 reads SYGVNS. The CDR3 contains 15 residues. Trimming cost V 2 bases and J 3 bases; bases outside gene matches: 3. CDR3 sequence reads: CASSEAGQGKETQYF. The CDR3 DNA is TGTGCCAGCAGTGAAGCGGGACAGGGGAAAGAGACCCAGTACTTC. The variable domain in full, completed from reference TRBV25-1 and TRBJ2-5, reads EADIYQTPRYLVIGTGKKITLECSQTMGHDKMYWYQQDPGMELHLIHYSYGVNSTEKGDLSSESTVSRIRTEHFPLTLESARPSHTSQYLCASSEAGQGKETQYFGPGTRLLVL.

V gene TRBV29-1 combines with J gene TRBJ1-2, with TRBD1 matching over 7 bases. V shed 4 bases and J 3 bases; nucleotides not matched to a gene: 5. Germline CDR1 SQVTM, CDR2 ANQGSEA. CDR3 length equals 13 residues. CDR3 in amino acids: CSVAAGTDYGYTF. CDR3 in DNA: TGCAGCGTTGCGGCCGGGACAGACTATGGCTACACCTTC.

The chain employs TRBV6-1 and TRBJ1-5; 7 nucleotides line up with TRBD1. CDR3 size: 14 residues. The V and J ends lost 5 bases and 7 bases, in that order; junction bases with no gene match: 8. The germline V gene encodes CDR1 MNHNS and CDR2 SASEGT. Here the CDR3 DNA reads TGTGCCAGCAGTCACAGGGGAAGTGGCCAGCCCCAGCATTTT. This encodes CASSHRGSGQPQHF.

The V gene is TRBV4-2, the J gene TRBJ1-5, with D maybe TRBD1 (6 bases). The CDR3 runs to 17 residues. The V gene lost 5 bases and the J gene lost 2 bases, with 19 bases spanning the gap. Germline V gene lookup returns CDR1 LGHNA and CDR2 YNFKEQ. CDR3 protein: CASSSSLIQGRNQPQHF. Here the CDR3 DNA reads TGTGCCAGCAGCTCATCTCTAATACAGGGCCGCAATCAGCCCCAGCATTTT.

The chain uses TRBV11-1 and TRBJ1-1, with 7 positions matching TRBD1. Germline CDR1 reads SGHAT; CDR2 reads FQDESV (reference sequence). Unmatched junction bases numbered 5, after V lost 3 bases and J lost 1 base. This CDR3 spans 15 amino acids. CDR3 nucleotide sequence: TGTGCCAGCAGCTTTGGGGCAGGGGGGAACACTGAAGCTTTCTTT. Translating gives CASSFGAGGNTEAFF.

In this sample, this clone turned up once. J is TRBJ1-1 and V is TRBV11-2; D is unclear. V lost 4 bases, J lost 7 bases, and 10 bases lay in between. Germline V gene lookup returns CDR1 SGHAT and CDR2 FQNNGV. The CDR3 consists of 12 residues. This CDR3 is CASSWLRVEAFF. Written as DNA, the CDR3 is TGTGCCAGCAGCTGGCTGAGAGTTGAAGCTTTCTTT.

This CDR3 is CASSGARGGRNNEQFF. Written as DNA, the CDR3 is TGCGCCAGCAGTGGGGCCCGCGGGGGGCGAAACAATGAGCAGTTCTTC. The chain employs TRBV10-1 and TRBJ2-1; TRBD2 aligns across 8 bases. From germline, CDR1 is WNHNN and CDR2 SYGVQD (reference sequence). The CDR3 sequence is 16 residues long. Trimming at V came to 4 bases and at J to 5 bases, leaving 10 bases not matched to a gene.

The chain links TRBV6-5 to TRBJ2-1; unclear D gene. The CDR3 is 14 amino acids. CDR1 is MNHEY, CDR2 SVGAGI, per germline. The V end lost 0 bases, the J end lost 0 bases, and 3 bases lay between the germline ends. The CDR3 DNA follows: TGTGCCAGCAGTTACTCCGGCTCCTACAATGAGCAGTTCTTC. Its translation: CASSYSGSYNEQFF.

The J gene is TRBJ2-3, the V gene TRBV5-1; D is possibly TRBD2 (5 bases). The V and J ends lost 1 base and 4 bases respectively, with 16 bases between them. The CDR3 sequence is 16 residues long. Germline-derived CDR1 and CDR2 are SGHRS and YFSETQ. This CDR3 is CASSLLIMSRADTQYF. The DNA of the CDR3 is TGCGCCAGCAGCTTGCTTATTATGTCGAGGGCAGATACGCAGTATTTT.

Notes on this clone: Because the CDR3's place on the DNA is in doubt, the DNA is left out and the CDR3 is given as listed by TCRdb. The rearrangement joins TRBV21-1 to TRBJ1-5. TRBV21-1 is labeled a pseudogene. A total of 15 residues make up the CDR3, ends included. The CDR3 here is CASKGWGYGNQPQHF.

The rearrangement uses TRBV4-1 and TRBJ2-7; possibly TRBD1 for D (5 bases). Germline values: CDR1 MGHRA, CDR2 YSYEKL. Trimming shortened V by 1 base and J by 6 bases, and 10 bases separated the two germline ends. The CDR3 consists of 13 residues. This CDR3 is CASSQGTPAEQYF. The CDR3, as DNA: TGCGCCAGCAGCCAAGGGACACCCGCCGAGCAGTACTTC.

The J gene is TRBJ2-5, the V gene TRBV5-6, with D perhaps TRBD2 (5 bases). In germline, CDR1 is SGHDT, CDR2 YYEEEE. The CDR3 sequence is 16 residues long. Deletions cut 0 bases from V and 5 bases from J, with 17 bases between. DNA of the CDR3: TGTGCCAGCAGCTTGGTGGCTAGCCCCCTAAGTGAGACCCAGTACTTC. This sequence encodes CASSLVASPLSETQYF. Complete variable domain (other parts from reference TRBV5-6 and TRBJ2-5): DAGVTQSPTHLIKTRGQQVTLRCSPKSGHDTVSWYQQALGQGPQFIFQYYEEEERQRGNFPDRFSGHQFPNYSSELNVNALLLGDSALYLCASSLVASPLSETQYFGPGTRLLVL.

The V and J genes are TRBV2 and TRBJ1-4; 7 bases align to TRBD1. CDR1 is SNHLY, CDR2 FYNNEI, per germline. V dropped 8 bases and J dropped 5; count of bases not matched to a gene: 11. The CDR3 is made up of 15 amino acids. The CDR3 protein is CASGRGIRWNEKLFF. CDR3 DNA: TGTGCCAGCGGCAGGGGGATAAGATGGAATGAAAAACTGTTTTTT.

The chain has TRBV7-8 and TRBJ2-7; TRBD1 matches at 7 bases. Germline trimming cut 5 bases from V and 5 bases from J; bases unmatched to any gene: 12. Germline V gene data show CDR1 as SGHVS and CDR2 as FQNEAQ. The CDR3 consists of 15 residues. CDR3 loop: CASSTWGQTMDEQYF. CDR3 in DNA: TGTGCCAGCAGCACTTGGGGACAGACCATGGACGAGCAGTACTTC.

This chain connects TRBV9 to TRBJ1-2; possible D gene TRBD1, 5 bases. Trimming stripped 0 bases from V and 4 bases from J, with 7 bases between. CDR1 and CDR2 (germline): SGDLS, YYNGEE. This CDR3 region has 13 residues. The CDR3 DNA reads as TGTGCCAGCAGCGTAGGGGGGGGCTATGGCTACACCTTC. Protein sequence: CASSVGGGYGYTF.

This chain's CDR3 is CATNRGAGYTF. DNA of the CDR3: TGTGCCACCAACAGGGGAGCTGGCTACACCTTC. The V call is TRBV6-1, the J call TRBJ1-2; TRBD1 matches at 7 bases. CDR3 size: 11 residues. Germline V gene sequence: CDR1 MNHNS, CDR2 SASEGT. With V trimmed by 10 bases and J by 7 bases, 6 bases remained unmatched.

The CDR3 loop reads CASSGGSRGVVEQYF. In nucleotides, the CDR3 is TGCGCCAGCAGCGGCGGATCCAGGGGGGTGGTTGAGCAGTACTTC. The chain couples TRBV5-1 to TRBJ2-7; possibly TRBD1 for D (7 bases). Per germline, CDR1 SGHRS and CDR2 YFSETQ. The V end lost 4 bases, the J end lost 7 bases, and 21 bases lay between the germline ends. This CDR3 region has 15 residues. The variable domain in full, completed from reference TRBV5-1 and TRBJ2-7, reads KAGVTQTPRYLIKTRGQQVTLSCSPISGHRSVSWYQQTPGQGLQFLFEYFSETQRNKGNFPGRFSGRQFSNSRSEMNVSTLELGDSALYLCASSGGSRGVVEQYFGPGTRLTVT.

The CDR3 region is CASSTPGAFWGYTF. CDR3 sequence (DNA): TGTGCCAGCAGCACCCCGGGAGCCTTCTGGGGCTACACCTTC. The V call is TRBV7-9, the J call TRBJ1-2; the D is unclear. V was trimmed by 5 bases and J by 8 bases, leaving 18 bases between them. Germline CDR1 is SEHNR and CDR2 is FQNEAQ (reference sequence). This CDR3 comprises 14 residues.

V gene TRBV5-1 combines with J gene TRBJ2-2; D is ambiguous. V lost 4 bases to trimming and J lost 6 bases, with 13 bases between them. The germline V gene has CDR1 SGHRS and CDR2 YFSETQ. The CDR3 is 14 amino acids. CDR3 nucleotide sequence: TGCGCCAGCAGCCCTCGAGGATGGGCCGGGGAGCTGTTTTTT. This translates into CASSPRGWAGELFF.